A selection of T cell receptor beta chains follows, all from one sample in a study of T cells expressing NK-cell markers. Reanalyzing the 5' RACE reads, TCRdb keeps one entry per CDR3 protein, without DNA. Recorded for this sample: about 300,000 distinct CDR3 sequences. What was sequenced was blood T cells: a sorted CD56 or NKG2C T cell subset, CD4+ or CD8+ T cells, or bulk PBMC T cells (not recorded which). The source of these receptors is a woman between 18 and 75 years old in good health. The CDR3 runs from the conserved cysteine through the conserved F or W. Fields, in order: V gene, J gene, CDR3 protein.

v_call: TRBV5-1
j_call: TRBJ1-2
cdr3_aa: CASSLTDANYGYTF

v_call: TRBV20-1
j_call: TRBJ2-3
cdr3_aa: CSAAGLAGVEDTQYF

v_call: TRBV20-1
j_call: TRBJ2-7
cdr3_aa: CSARDASAGISYEQYF

v_call: TRBV20-1
j_call: TRBJ2-7
cdr3_aa: CSARPGTSGRKSVEQYF

v_call: TRBV2
j_call: TRBJ2-2
cdr3_aa: CASRIGLAPTGELFF

v_call: TRBV20-1
j_call: TRBJ2-2
cdr3_aa: CSAARRVATGELFF

v_call: TRBV2
j_call: TRBJ1-2
cdr3_aa: CASSEDLGPYGYTF

v_call: TRBV7-2
j_call: TRBJ1-2
cdr3_aa: CASGDRGQPGYTF

v_call: TRBV7-9
j_call: TRBJ2-7
cdr3_aa: CASSLADHRDYRYEQYF

v_call: TRBV2
j_call: TRBJ1-5
cdr3_aa: CASSVARAHENQPQHF

v_call: TRBV4-3
j_call: TRBJ1-5
cdr3_aa: CASSQDLGGDQPQHF

v_call: TRBV29-1
j_call: TRBJ1-4
cdr3_aa: CSVSSQDEKLFF

v_call: TRBV20-1
j_call: TRBJ2-1
cdr3_aa: CSAQTLVRGNEQFF

v_call: TRBV6-5
j_call: TRBJ2-7
cdr3_aa: CASSYSAGRAPYEQYF

v_call: TRBV6-1
j_call: TRBJ2-7
cdr3_aa: CASSRTGLAGGYEQYF

v_call: TRBV14
j_call: TRBJ1-1
cdr3_aa: CASSQGGRRSTEAFF

v_call: TRBV20-1
j_call: TRBJ1-5
cdr3_aa: CSASKGNNQPQHF

v_call: TRBV11-2
j_call: TRBJ1-2
cdr3_aa: CASSLGTGTFYGYTF

v_call: TRBV20-1
j_call: TRBJ1-2
cdr3_aa: CSARDLRQVDGYTF

v_call: TRBV6-1
j_call: TRBJ1-5
cdr3_aa: CASSPPTHKVGGNQPQHF

v_call: TRBV20-1
j_call: TRBJ1-5
cdr3_aa: CSAREWGRGGNQPQHF

v_call: TRBV18
j_call: TRBJ2-5
cdr3_aa: CASSHEETQYF

v_call: TRBV19
j_call: TRBJ1-1
cdr3_aa: CASSIRSEVGEAFF

v_call: TRBV4-3
j_call: TRBJ2-2
cdr3_aa: CASSQGGLSTGELFF

v_call: TRBV27
j_call: TRBJ2-5
cdr3_aa: CAVGAGQGRETQYF

v_call: TRBV15
j_call: TRBJ2-4
cdr3_aa: CATRAQGRSNIQYF

v_call: TRBV20-1
j_call: TRBJ2-5
cdr3_aa: CSALGQGGSYETQYF

v_call: TRBV10-1
j_call: TRBJ2-5
cdr3_aa: CASSNNQETQYF

v_call: TRBV5-1
j_call: TRBJ2-7
cdr3_aa: CASSLRTSGYEQYF

v_call: TRBV20-1
j_call: TRBJ2-7
cdr3_aa: CSAREASGYPYEQYF

v_call: TRBV7-8
j_call: TRBJ1-1
cdr3_aa: CASSLSYTEAFF

v_call: TRBV27
j_call: TRBJ1-1
cdr3_aa: CASSARQVGEAFF